The 29 T cell receptor beta chains below were found in one sample sequenced in a study of T-cell memory formation after mild COVID-19. TCRdb passed the 5' RACE reads through MiXCR, listing each CDR3 protein once. Found here are 250,000 to 350,000 distinct CDR3 sequences, about 13% of them singletons; the top ten hold around 20%. Sequenced: PBMCs or a T cell subset sorted from them (not recorded which). The receptors come from a man younger than 30 who had mild COVID-19 (a few samples of this study predate the infection). Cell type and time point are not known.

This clonotype has at least ten counts. This chain connects TRBV11-1 to TRBJ2-1; D gene ambiguous. Per the germline V gene, CDR1 is SGHAT and CDR2 is FQDESV (reference sequence). The length of the CDR3 is 14 residues. V was shortened by 4 bases and J by 0 bases, with 7 bases between the two germline ends. CDR3 amino acids: CASSSSSSYNEQFF. In DNA, the CDR3 is TGTGCCAGCAGCTCCAGCAGCTCCTACAATGAGCAGTTCTTC. Filled out from reference TRBV11-1 and TRBJ2-1, the complete variable domain reads EAEVAQSPRYKITEKSQAVAFWCDPISGHATLYWYRQILGQGPELLVQFQDESVVDDSQLPKDRFSAERLKGVDSTLKIQPAELGDSAMYLCASSSSSSYNEQFFGPGTRLTVL.

This clonotype was recorded once. This sequence joins TRBV11-2 and TRBJ2-3, with D tentatively TRBD1 or TRBD2 (6 bases each). Per the germline V gene, CDR1 is SGHAT and CDR2 is FQNNGV. With 2 bases removed from V and 5 bases from J, the gap between germline ends came to 14 bases. CDR3 length: 15 residues. This chain's CDR3 is CASSLWPGEEDTQYF. The DNA of the CDR3 is TGTGCCAGCAGCTTATGGCCAGGGGAGGAAGATACGCAGTATTTT.

The CDR3 DNA reads TGCGCCAGCAGCTCGGCGGAGGGCTACACTGAAGCTTTCTTT. This translates into CASSSAEGYTEAFF. The V gene is TRBV5-1, the J gene TRBJ1-1, with D uncertain. The CDR3 consists of 14 residues. Germline V gene data show CDR1 as SGHRS and CDR2 as YFSETQ. V lost 3 bases, J lost 3 bases, and 12 bases lay in between.

In its sample, this clonotype was seen a few times. The genes are TRBV7-3 and TRBJ2-2; the D gene is possibly TRBD1 (7 bases). The germline V and J ends were trimmed by 3 bases and 6 bases, with 11 bases remaining between them. This CDR3 comprises 14 residues. Germline V gene data show CDR1 as SGHTA and CDR2 as FQGTGA. The CDR3: CASSFDRDSGELFF. The CDR3 DNA follows: TGTGCCAGCAGCTTCGACAGGGACTCCGGGGAGCTGTTTTTT.

The rearrangement links TRBV12-3 or TRBV12-4 to TRBJ2-7; 11 bases agree with TRBD1. With 7 bases clipped from V and 7 bases from J, the junction kept 9 bases outside the gene matches. The CDR3 contains 14 residues. CDR3: CASNPGTGGKEQYF. DNA for the CDR3: TGTGCCAGCAATCCCGGGACAGGGGGTAAAGAGCAGTACTTC.

This clonotype appeared many times. This chain uses TRBV27 with TRBJ2-3; possibly TRBD2 for D (6 bases). The CDR3 consists of 15 residues. The germline gives CDR1 MNHEY, CDR2 SMNVEV (reference sequence). V was shortened by 6 bases and J by 3 bases, with 16 bases between the two germline ends. In nucleotides, the CDR3 is TGTGCCAGCAGCAGCCGGGAGACGTTGACAGATACGCAGTATTTT. Translating it yields CASSSRETLTDTQYF.

In its sample, this clonotype was seen a few times. V usage is TRBV6-2 or TRBV6-3 and J usage is TRBJ1-1; D not certain. Germline V lookup: CDR1 MNHEY, CDR2 SVGEGT. The CDR3 covers 14 residues. Trimming shortened V by 5 bases and J by 4 bases, and 14 bases separated the two germline ends. CDR3 sequence (DNA): TGTGCCAGCAGTCCCCGGGATGGGATCACTGAAGCTTTCTTT. This encodes CASSPRDGITEAFF.

This clonotype has just a few counts. V is TRBV9 and J is TRBJ2-5; tentatively, D is TRBD2 (6 bases). Germline CDR1 reads SGDLS; CDR2 reads YYNGEE. This CDR3 contains 14 residues. V was trimmed by 0 bases and J by 5 bases, leaving 11 bases between them. The CDR3 protein is CASSVDGGIETQYF. Here the CDR3 DNA reads TGTGCCAGCAGCGTAGACGGCGGGATCGAGACCCAGTACTTC.

This rearrangement joins TRBV7-9 to TRBJ1-2, with a weak D call TRBD1 (5 bases). In germline, CDR1 is SEHNR, CDR2 FQNEAQ (reference sequence). V lost 1 base to trimming and J lost 8 bases, with 14 bases between them. The CDR3 sequence is 14 residues long. CDR3 region: CASSLVIEGRGYTF. As DNA, the CDR3 is TGTGCCAGCAGCTTAGTGATTGAGGGGCGCGGCTACACCTTC.

The chain links TRBV20-1 to TRBJ1-6; D call uncertain. V lost 3 bases and J 5 bases, leaving 5 bases between the germline ends. Germline V lookup: CDR1 DFQATT, CDR2 SNEGSKA (reference sequence). CDR3 length equals 12 residues. The CDR3 protein is CSASRNNSPLHF. The CDR3 nucleotides read TGCAGTGCTAGCAGAAATAATTCACCCCTCCACTTT.

This clonotype occurred many times. The chain is built from TRBV7-3 and TRBJ2-2, with D maybe TRBD1 (5 bases). Germline CDR1 SGHTA, CDR2 FQGTGA. The length of the CDR3 is 16 residues. Trimming removed 3 bases at V and 4 bases at J, with 15 bases between. DNA for the CDR3: TGTGCCAGCAGCTTTCCACGGGCTAGGGGCACCGGGGAGCTGTTTTTT. Translation gives CASSFPRARGTGELFF. Full variable domain (remainder filled in from reference TRBV7-3 and TRBJ2-2): GAGVSQTPSNKVTEKGKYVELRCDPISGHTALYWYRQSLGQGPEFLIYFQGTGAADDSGLPNDRFFAVRPEGSVSTLKIQRTERGDSAVYLCASSFPRARGTGELFFGEGSRLTVL.

This clonotype was seen a handful of times. The chain couples TRBV3-1 to TRBJ2-6, with D unclear. This CDR3 region has 14 residues. V was pared by 1 base and J by 1 base, with 2 bases between. Per germline, CDR1 LGHDT and CDR2 YNNKEL (reference sequence). The CDR3: CASSQGSGANVLTF. In DNA, the CDR3 is TGTGCCAGCAGCCAAGGGTCTGGGGCCAACGTCCTGACTTTC.

There are a few counts of this clonotype. V gene TRBV18 combines with J gene TRBJ2-7, with 7 bases aligning to TRBD1. The V gene's germline CDR1 is KGHSH and CDR2 LQKENI. The V segment lost 3 bases and the J segment 7 bases; nucleotides outside the gene matches: 6. The CDR3 has 13 residues. As DNA, the CDR3 is TGTGCCAGCTCACCGTACAGGGGTTGGGAGCAGTACGTC. This codes for CASSPYRGWEQYV.

This clonotype was counted only a few times. This chain joins TRBV7-3 and TRBJ2-2, with 9 bases identical to TRBD1. CDR1 SGHTA and CDR2 FQGTGA come from the germline V gene. Trimming at V came to 5 bases and at J to 2 bases, leaving 9 bases not matched to a gene. This CDR3 comprises 17 residues. The DNA of the CDR3 is TGTGCCAGCAGCGAGAAAAACAGGGGGCTTAACACCGGGGAGCTGTTTTTT. Its protein product is CASSEKNRGLNTGELFF.

The chain joins TRBV7-2 to TRBJ1-1; 9 bases fit TRBD1. CDR1 and CDR2 from the germline V gene are SGHTA and FQGNSA. CDR3 size: 16 residues. V dropped 2 bases and J dropped 4; count of bases not matched to a gene: 8. The CDR3 here is CASSLLGTGWSTEAFF. The DNA for the CDR3 is TGTGCCAGCAGCTTATTAGGGACAGGGTGGAGCACTGAAGCTTTCTTT.

This clonotype has a handful of counts. V gene TRBV7-9 combines with J gene TRBJ1-5, with 7 bases lining up with TRBD1. The CDR3 length is 13 residues. The trim removed 10 bases at V and 3 bases at J, leaving 6 bases unmatched. Germline-derived CDR1 and CDR2 are SEHNR and FQNEAQ (reference sequence). The CDR3 DNA sequence: TGTGCCATCTCAGGACAGGACAATCAGCCCCAGCATTTT. Translation gives CAISGQDNQPQHF. Full variable domain (missing parts from reference TRBV7-9 and TRBJ1-5): DTGVSQNPRHKITKRGQNVTFRCDPISEHNRLYWYRQTLGQGPEFLTYFQNEAQLEKSRLLSDRFSAERPKGSFSTLEIQRTEQGDSAMYLCAISGQDNQPQHFGDGTRLSIL.

This clonotype has only a few counts. The chain uses TRBV6-1 and TRBJ2-7, with TRBD1 matching over 9 bases. The CDR3 runs to 14 residues. Germline CDR1 MNHNS, CDR2 SASEGT. The junction had 6 bases not matched to a gene; V was cut back by 6 bases and J by 3 bases. CDR3 protein: CASRGQGLDYEQYF. The CDR3 DNA reads as TGTGCCAGCAGGGGACAGGGTCTGGACTACGAGCAGTACTTC.

The chain carries TRBV20-1 and TRBJ2-3; 10 bases fit TRBD2. Unmatched junction bases numbered 5, after V lost 0 bases and J lost 2 bases. The CDR3 has 16 residues. Germline V gives CDR1 DFQATT, CDR2 SNEGSKA (reference sequence). This CDR3 is CSARDPTSGATDTQYF. CDR3 nucleotides: TGCAGTGCTAGAGACCCAACTAGCGGGGCCACAGATACGCAGTATTTT.

The chain carries TRBV6-6 and TRBJ2-7; D is unclear. Per germline, CDR1 MNHNY and CDR2 SVGAGI (reference sequence). This CDR3 spans 13 amino acids. Trimming pared 3 bases from V and 3 bases from J, leaving 9 bases between. The DNA of the CDR3 is TGTGCCAGCAGTTATAGTCCTCGCTACGAGCAGTACTTC. Amino acids: CASSYSPRYEQYF.

This clonotype has just a few counts. The chain combines TRBV20-1 with TRBJ1-1; TRBD1 is a possible D gene (6 bases). Germline V lookup: CDR1 DFQATT, CDR2 SNEGSKA (reference sequence). The CDR3 contains 15 residues. V was pared by 6 bases and J by 1 base, with 18 bases between. The CDR3 DNA reads TGCAGTGCCCCTATTCGGGGGCGCGGGAACACTGAAGCTTTCTTT. Its protein is CSAPIRGRGNTEAFF.

In this sample, this clonotype turned up a few times. Here the CDR3 DNA reads TGTGCCAGCAGTTTAGACGGAAACTACGAGCAGTACGTC. Its protein is CASSLDGNYEQYV. The rearrangement joins TRBV28 to TRBJ2-7; no reliable D call. Looked up from germline, CDR1 is MDHEN and CDR2 is SYDVKM. V was clipped by 2 bases and J by 3 bases, with 8 bases between them. This CDR3 has 13 residues.

V is TRBV29-1 and J is TRBJ1-1; D ambiguous. The CDR3 is 10 residues long. The V gene's germline CDR1 is SQVTM and CDR2 ANQGSEA. V shed 7 bases and J shed 6 bases, with 9 bases lying between them. CDR3 nucleotide sequence: TGCAGCGACGGTCGGGCTGAAGCTTTCTTT. As protein: CSDGRAEAFF.

V usage is TRBV5-6 and J usage is TRBJ1-3; 8 nucleotides align to TRBD1. Germline V gene sequence: CDR1 SGHDT, CDR2 YYEEEE. The V segment lost 3 bases and the J segment 6 bases; nucleotides outside the gene matches: 8. CDR3 length: 15 residues. Here the CDR3 DNA reads TGTGCCAGCAGCTCGTGGACAGGGCTTGAAAACACCATATATTTT. Residues: CASSSWTGLENTIYF.

The chain joins TRBV5-1 to TRBJ1-1; D might be TRBD1 (5 bases). From germline, CDR1 is SGHRS and CDR2 YFSETQ. The CDR3 is 13 residues long. Deletions cut 4 bases from V and 5 bases from J, with 12 bases between. CDR3: CASSGSQETEAFF. The CDR3 DNA sequence: TGCGCCAGCAGCGGCTCACAGGAGACTGAAGCTTTCTTT.

This clonotype was found once. The rearrangement links TRBV7-3 to TRBJ1-2; 10 bases fit TRBD1. V gave up 4 bases and J gave up 4 bases; unmatched junction bases: 3. Germline CDR1 reads SGHTA; CDR2 reads FQGTGA. The CDR3 consists of 14 residues. CDR3: CASSWGQGTYGYTF. The CDR3 DNA sequence: TGTGCCAGCAGCTGGGGACAGGGGACCTATGGCTACACCTTC.

Ten or more counts support this clonotype. This sequence joins TRBV10-2 and TRBJ2-1, with D unclear. Germline V gene sequence: CDR1 WSHSY, CDR2 SAAADI. This CDR3 has 15 residues. V lost 3 bases and J 7 bases, leaving 16 bases between the germline ends. The CDR3 reads CASSDELLRDNEQFF. The CDR3, as DNA: TGCGCCAGCAGTGACGAGCTACTCCGCGATAATGAGCAGTTCTTC.

The rearrangement uses TRBV20-1 and TRBJ2-3; D perhaps matches TRBD2 (6 bases). The CDR3 has 14 amino acids. Germline loops: CDR1 DFQATT, CDR2 SNEGSKA (reference sequence). Between the trimmed V and J ends, which lost 3 bases and 5 bases, there was a span of 15 bases. CDR3 nucleotides: TGCAGTGCTAGTTGGGGGGTCCGAAGAGATACGCAGTATTTT. It is translated as CSASWGVRRDTQYF.

The rearrangement joins TRBV7-8 to TRBJ2-2; perhaps TRBD1 as D (6 bases). V lost 3 bases, J lost 3 bases, and 14 bases lay in between. CDR1 is SGHVS and CDR2 is FQNEAQ in the germline V gene. This CDR3 comprises 16 residues. CDR3 nucleotides: TGTGCCAGCAGCTTCGAAGTGGGGGCTTACACCGGGGAGCTGTTTTTT. This gives the protein CASSFEVGAYTGELFF.

This clonotype was seen a few times. The chain has TRBV20-1 and TRBJ2-3, with a tentative D call TRBD2 (6 bases). CDR3 length: 14 amino acids. CDR1 is DFQATT, CDR2 SNEGSKA, per germline (reference sequence). The V end lost 3 bases, the J end lost 1 base, and 11 bases lay between the germline ends. The CDR3 DNA follows: TGCAGTGCTAGTTATAGCGGTCGCACAGATACGCAGTATTTT. Its protein product is CSASYSGRTDTQYF.